The rows below give T cell receptor beta chains drawn from one sample of a study of coeliac disease. The method was immunoSEQ multiplex PCR; TCRdb's version includes in-frame clones alone and lacks a portion of them. The repertoire holds 8,000 to 10,000 clones, with under 70% as singletons. Sequenced: lamina propria lymphocytes from the gut. These receptors originate from a woman in her sixties with celiac disease. CDR3s leave out the opening cysteine and the closing phenylalanine or tryptophan.

J gene: TRBJ2-1; V gene: TRBV18; CDR3 protein: ASSQGQGNEQF
J gene: TRBJ1-4; V gene: TRBV4-2; CDR3 protein: ASSQPQGATNEKLF
J gene: TRBJ2-7; V gene: TRBV6-6; CDR3 protein: ASSYDRTGLNEQY
J gene: TRBJ2-5; V gene: TRBV5-1; CDR3 protein: ASSYIGTGEETQY
J gene: TRBJ2-3; V gene: TRBV6-5; CDR3 protein: ASSYKLAGDTQY
J gene: TRBJ1-1; V gene: TRBV6-5; CDR3 protein: ASSYRGQGKSEAF
J gene: TRBJ2-5; V gene: TRBV6-6; CDR3 protein: ASSVAPETQY
J gene: TRBJ2-2; V gene: TRBV6-1; CDR3 protein: ASSVETSSAGELF
J gene: TRBJ2-3; V gene: TRBV28; CDR3 protein: ASSLAGSPSTDTQY
J gene: TRBJ2-3; V gene: TRBV4-1; CDR3 protein: ASSQRSGRAGDTQY
J gene: TRBJ1-2; V gene: TRBV30; CDR3 protein: AWDQGIRYT
J gene: TRBJ2-7; V gene: TRBV29-1; CDR3 protein: SKTGTGEMYEQY
J gene: TRBJ1-1; V gene: TRBV7-9; CDR3 protein: ASSRGTGFTEAF
J gene: TRBJ2-5; V gene: TRBV5-4; CDR3 protein: ASSLGASPTQY
J gene: TRBJ2-3; V gene: TRBV7-9; CDR3 protein: ASSLGTGGAGTQY
J gene: TRBJ1-2; V gene: TRBV7-9; CDR3 protein: ASNDLGPDYGYT
J gene: TRBJ1-2; V gene: TRBV30; CDR3 protein: AWSVKLTGGNGYT
J gene: TRBJ2-7; V gene: TRBV9; CDR3 protein: ASSVGQESSYEQY
J gene: TRBJ1-1; V gene: TRBV4-1; CDR3 protein: ASKIERVLGTEAF
J gene: TRBJ2-2; V gene: TRBV28; CDR3 protein: ASRGIAGELF
J gene: TRBJ2-1; V gene: TRBV2; CDR3 protein: ASSVAGIDEQF
J gene: TRBJ2-2; V gene: TRBV2; CDR3 protein: ASSYLQGSFSGELF
J gene: TRBJ2-2; V gene: TRBV9; CDR3 protein: ASSSWEEELF
J gene: TRBJ2-1; V gene: TRBV15; CDR3 protein: ATSDPGGGRAGEQF
J gene: TRBJ2-5; V gene: TRBV9; CDR3 protein: ASSVAERWGETQY
J gene: TRBJ1-2; V gene: TRBV10-3; CDR3 protein: AITANYGYT
J gene: TRBJ2-1; V gene: TRBV6-5; CDR3 protein: ASSYLAGGWEQF
J gene: TRBJ1-6; V gene: TRBV7-6; CDR3 protein: ASSQTSGNSPLH
J gene: TRBJ2-1; V gene: TRBV11-2; CDR3 protein: ASSLAGKGYNEQF
J gene: TRBJ2-1; V gene: TRBV27; CDR3 protein: ASSLFSAFLDEQF
J gene: TRBJ2-5; V gene: TRBV7-3; CDR3 protein: ASSAGVRETQY
J gene: TRBJ2-1; V gene: TRBV6-1; CDR3 protein: ASSELAGGQNEQF
J gene: TRBJ1-4; V gene: TRBV6-6; CDR3 protein: ASSYSTQEKLF
J gene: TRBJ2-5; V gene: TRBV5-1; CDR3 protein: ASSSGTGQETQY
J gene: TRBJ1-6; V gene: TRBV18; CDR3 protein: ASSHLDRDSPLH
J gene: TRBJ2-1; V gene: TRBV28; CDR3 protein: ASSFGLAGDYNEQF
J gene: TRBJ1-1; V gene: TRBV7-9; CDR3 protein: ASSSTRDRGSSTEAF
J gene: TRBJ2-1; V gene: TRBV2; CDR3 protein: ASSRWRANNEQF
J gene: TRBJ1-3; V gene: TRBV11-2; CDR3 protein: ASSPDRVGNTIY
J gene: TRBJ2-3; V gene: TRBV7-2; CDR3 protein: ASSQVTSTDTQY
J gene: TRBJ2-7; V gene: TRBV6-6; CDR3 protein: ASRGAYEQY
J gene: TRBJ2-3; V gene: TRBV2; CDR3 protein: ASSGPTSGGSSTDTQY
J gene: TRBJ2-1; V gene: TRBV10-3; CDR3 protein: AISDPAGASGHEQF
J gene: TRBJ2-6; V gene: TRBV11-2; CDR3 protein: ASTPGGANVLT
J gene: TRBJ2-2; V gene: TRBV7-2; CDR3 protein: ASSPRLAGELF
J gene: TRBJ2-1; V gene: TRBV9; CDR3 protein: ASSIRDKSYNEQF
J gene: TRBJ1-2; V gene: TRBV14; CDR3 protein: ASSLGGEHGYT
J gene: TRBJ2-1; V gene: TRBV10-3; CDR3 protein: AIQEQYNEQF
J gene: TRBJ2-6; V gene: TRBV6-5; CDR3 protein: ASSYLSSGANVLT
J gene: TRBJ2-5; V gene: TRBV18; CDR3 protein: ASSQLAGEETQY
J gene: TRBJ2-4; V gene: TRBV7-3; CDR3 protein: ASSPTGGANIQY
J gene: TRBJ2-7; V gene: TRBV5-1; CDR3 protein: ASSTDRGITSEQY
J gene: TRBJ2-4; V gene: TRBV2; CDR3 protein: ASRQTSYKNIQY
J gene: TRBJ2-1; V gene: TRBV6-6; CDR3 protein: ASSYSERGGRGEQF
J gene: TRBJ1-1; V gene: TRBV5-1; CDR3 protein: ASSLGPGMNTEAF